This TCR beta chain is drawn from a study of response to subunit inactivated influenza vaccine. V lost 6 bases, J lost 2 bases, and 6 bases lay in between. This CDR3 contains 12 residues. Germline CDR1 KGHSH, CDR2 LQKENI. This clonotype was detected only a few times. TCRdb re-analysed the RT-PCR reads in MiXCR, keeping a single row per CDR3 protein. The sample records roughly 170,000 distinct CDR3 sequences, 7.5% to 10% being singletons. The V gene is TRBV18, the J gene TRBJ2-3, with unresolved D. Sequencing was performed on non-naive T cells sorted from PBMCs, taken on the day of vaccination. The origin of this receptor is a man aged 50 to 60 who received an inactivated influenza vaccine. The CDR3 spells CASSPDTDTQYF. CDR3 nucleotide sequence: TGTGCCAGCTCTCCAGACACAGATACGCAGTATTTT. The full variable domain, in which reference TRBV18 and TRBJ2-3 provide the parts outside the CDR3, is NAGVMQNPRHLVRRRGQEARLRCSPMKGHSHVYWYRQLPEEGLKFMVYLQKENIIDESGMPKERFSAEFPKEGPSILRIQQVVRGDSAAYFCASSPDTDTQYFGPGTRLTVL.